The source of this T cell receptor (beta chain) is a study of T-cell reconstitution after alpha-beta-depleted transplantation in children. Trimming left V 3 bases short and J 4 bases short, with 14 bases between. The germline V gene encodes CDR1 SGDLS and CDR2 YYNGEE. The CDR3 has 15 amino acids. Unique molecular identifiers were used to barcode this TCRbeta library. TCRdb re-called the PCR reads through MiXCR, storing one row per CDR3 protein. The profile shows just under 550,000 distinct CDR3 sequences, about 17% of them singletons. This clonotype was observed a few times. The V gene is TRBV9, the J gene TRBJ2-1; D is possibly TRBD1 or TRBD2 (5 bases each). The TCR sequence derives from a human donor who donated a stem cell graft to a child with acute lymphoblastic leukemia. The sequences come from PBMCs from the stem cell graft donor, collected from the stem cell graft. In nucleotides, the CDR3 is TGTGCCAGCAGCGACCGAGAGGGGATTTACAATGAGCAGTTCTTC. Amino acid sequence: CASSDREGIYNEQFF. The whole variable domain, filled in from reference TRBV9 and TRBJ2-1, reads DSGVTQTPKHLITATGQRVTLRCSPRSGDLSVYWYQQSLDQGLQFLIQYYNGEERAKGNILERFSAQQFPDLHSELNLSSLELGDSALYFCASSDREGIYNEQFFGPGTRLTVL.